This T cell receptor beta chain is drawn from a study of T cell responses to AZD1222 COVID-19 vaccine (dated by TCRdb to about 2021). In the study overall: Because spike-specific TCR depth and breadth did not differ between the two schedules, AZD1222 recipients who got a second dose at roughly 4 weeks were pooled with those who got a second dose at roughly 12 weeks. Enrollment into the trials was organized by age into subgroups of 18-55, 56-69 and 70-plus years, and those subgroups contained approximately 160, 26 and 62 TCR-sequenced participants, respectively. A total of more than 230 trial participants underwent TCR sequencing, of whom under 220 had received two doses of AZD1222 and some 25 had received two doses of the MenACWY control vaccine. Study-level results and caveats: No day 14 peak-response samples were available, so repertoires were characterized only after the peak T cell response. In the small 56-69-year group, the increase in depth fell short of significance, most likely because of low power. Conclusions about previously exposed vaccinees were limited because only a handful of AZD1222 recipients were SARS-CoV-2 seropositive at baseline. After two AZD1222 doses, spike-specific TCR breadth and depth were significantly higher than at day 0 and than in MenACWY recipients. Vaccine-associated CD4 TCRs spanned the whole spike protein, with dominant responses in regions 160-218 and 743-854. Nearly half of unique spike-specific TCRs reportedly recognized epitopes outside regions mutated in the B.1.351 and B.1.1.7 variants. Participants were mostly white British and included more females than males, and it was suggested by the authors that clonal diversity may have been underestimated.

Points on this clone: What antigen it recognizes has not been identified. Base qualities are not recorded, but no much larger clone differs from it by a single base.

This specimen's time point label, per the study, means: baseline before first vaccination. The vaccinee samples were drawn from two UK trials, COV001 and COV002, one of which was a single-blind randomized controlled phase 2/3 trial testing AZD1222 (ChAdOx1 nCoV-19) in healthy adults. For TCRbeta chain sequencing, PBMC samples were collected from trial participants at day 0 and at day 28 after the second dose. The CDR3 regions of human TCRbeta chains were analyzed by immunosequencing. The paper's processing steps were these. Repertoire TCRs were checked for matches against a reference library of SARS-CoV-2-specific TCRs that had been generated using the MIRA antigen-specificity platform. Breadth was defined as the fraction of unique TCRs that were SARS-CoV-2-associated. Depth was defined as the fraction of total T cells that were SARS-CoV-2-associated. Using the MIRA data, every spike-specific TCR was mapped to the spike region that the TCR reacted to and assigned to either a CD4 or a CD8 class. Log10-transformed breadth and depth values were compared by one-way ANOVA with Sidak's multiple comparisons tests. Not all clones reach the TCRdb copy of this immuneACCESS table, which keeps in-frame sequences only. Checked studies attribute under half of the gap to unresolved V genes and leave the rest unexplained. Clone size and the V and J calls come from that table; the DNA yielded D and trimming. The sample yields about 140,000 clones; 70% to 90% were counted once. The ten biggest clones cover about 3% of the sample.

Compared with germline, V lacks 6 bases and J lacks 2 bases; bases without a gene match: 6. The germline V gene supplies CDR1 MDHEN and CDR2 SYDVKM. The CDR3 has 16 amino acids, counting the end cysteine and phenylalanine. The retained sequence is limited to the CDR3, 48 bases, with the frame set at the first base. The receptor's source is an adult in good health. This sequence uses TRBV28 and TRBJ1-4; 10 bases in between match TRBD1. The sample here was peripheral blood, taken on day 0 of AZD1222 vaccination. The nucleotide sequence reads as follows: TGTGCCAGCAGCCGAGACAGGGGGCAGACTAATGAAAAACTGTTTTTT. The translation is CASSRDRGQTNEKLFF.